The clone carrying this T cell receptor beta chain was seen only once. The target antigen is unknown. The protocol was immunoSEQ multiplex PCR, while the TCRdb copy is restricted to in-frame clones and leaves out a portion. Of 70,000 to 100,000 clones listed, roughly nine tenths are singletons. The sample comes from a study of graft-versus-host responses after intestinal transplantation. Overall study results and limits: There were GvH clones found in recipient marrow, and some of them appeared first in ileum or blood. After transplant, early declines in HvG clones were associated with peak levels of circulating GvH clones.

The CDR3 runs to 16 residues. The V gene's germline CDR1 is SGHVS and CDR2 FNYEAQ. Trimming removed 4 bases from V and 1 base from J; junction bases left unmatched: 4. This TCR derives from a human donor who received an intestinal transplant. Sample: unstimulated CD4+ T cells sorted from spleen or lymph node cells, taken before intestinal transplant. The chain links TRBV7-6 to TRBJ2-3, with 11 bases lining up with TRBD1. The CDR3 DNA follows: TGTGCCAGCAGCTCGGGACAGGGGGGAGGCACAGATACGCAGTATTTT. Residues: CASSSGQGGGTDTQYF.